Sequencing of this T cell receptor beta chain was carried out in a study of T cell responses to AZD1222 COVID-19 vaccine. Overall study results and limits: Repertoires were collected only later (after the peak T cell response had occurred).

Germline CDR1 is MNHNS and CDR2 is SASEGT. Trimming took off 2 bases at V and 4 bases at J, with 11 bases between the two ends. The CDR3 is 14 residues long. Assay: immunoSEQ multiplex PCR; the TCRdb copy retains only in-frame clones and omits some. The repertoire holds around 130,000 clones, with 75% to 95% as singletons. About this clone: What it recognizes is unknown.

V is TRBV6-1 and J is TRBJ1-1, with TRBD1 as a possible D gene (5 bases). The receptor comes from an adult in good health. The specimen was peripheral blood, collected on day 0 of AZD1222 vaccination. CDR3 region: CASSEFPGITEAFF. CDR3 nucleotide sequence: TGTGCCAGCAGTGAATTCCCAGGGATCACTGAAGCTTTCTTT.